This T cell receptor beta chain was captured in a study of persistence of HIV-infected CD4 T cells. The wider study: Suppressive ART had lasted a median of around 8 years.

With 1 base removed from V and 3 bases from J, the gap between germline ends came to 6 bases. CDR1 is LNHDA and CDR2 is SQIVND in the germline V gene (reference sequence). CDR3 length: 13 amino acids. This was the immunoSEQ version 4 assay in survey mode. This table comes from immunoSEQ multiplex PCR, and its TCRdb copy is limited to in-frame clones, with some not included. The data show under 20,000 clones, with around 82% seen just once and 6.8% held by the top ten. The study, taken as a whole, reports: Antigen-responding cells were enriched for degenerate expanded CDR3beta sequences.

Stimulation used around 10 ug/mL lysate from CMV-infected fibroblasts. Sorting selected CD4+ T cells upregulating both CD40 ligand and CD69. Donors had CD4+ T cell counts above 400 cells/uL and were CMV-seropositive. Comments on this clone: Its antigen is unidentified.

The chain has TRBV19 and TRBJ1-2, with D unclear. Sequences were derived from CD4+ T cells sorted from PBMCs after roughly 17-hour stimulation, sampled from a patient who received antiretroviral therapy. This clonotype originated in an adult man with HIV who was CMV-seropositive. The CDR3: CASSIGTDYGYTF. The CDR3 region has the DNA TGTGCCAGTAGTATAGGGACGGACTATGGCTACACCTTC.